These 19 T cell receptor beta chains were all obtained from the same sample, sequenced in a study of T cells in Graves' hyperthyroidism and ophthalmopathy. Amplified TCR beta CDR3 regions came from RNA transcripts. HTBI primers were the set used in a first-round RT-PCR of the TCR CDR3. TCRdb called the multiplex PCR reads again in MiXCR, with one record for every CDR3 protein. The repertoire has fewer than 650,000 distinct CDR3 sequences, approximately 15% of them found once; the top ten carry 5.5% to 7.5%. The sequencing input was blood. Receptors were obtained from a woman aged 25 to 39 with Graves' hyperthyroidism that later progressed to Graves' ophthalmopathy.

In regard to this clonotype: This sequence may be a read error, since a much larger clone differs from it by one base. This chain connects TRBV11-2 to TRBJ1-5, with 7 bases fitting TRBD1. Per the germline V gene, CDR1 is SGHAT and CDR2 is FQNNGV. The CDR3 sequence is 14 residues long. J gave up 9 bases and V 3 bases, and 8 bases lay outside the gene matches. For the CDR3, the DNA is TGTGCCAGCAGCTTTCAGGGGTCAGGGGGGCCCCAGCATTTT. This codes for CASSFQGSGGPQHF.

The table lists this clonotype with many counts. This chain's CDR3 is CASSLYSETQYF. CDR3 in DNA: TGTGCCAGCAGCTTATACTCTGAGACCCAGTACTTC. V usage is TRBV7-2 and J usage is TRBJ2-5; no reliable D call. The CDR3 covers 12 residues. V was shortened by 2 bases and J by 5 bases, with 6 bases between the two germline ends. In germline, CDR1 is SGHTA, CDR2 FQGNSA. Full variable domain (rest looked up from reference TRBV7-2 and TRBJ2-5): GAGVSQSPSNKVTEKGKDVELRCDPISGHTALYWYRQSLGQGLEFLIYFQGNSAPDKSGLPSDRFSAERTGGSVSTLTIQRTQQEDSAVYLCASSLYSETQYFGPGTRLLVL.

Concerning this clonotype: A much larger clone differs from this one at a single base, so this may be a read error. Here the CDR3 DNA reads TGCGCCAGCAGCTTGGATGGAGCGGGAGGGTACAATGAGCAGGTCTTC. It codes for CASSLDGAGGYNEQVF. This chain links TRBV5-1 with TRBJ2-1; 10 positions match TRBD2. The CDR3 length is 16 residues. The germline gives CDR1 SGHRS, CDR2 YFSETQ.

In its sample, this clonotype was seen many times. The chain's CDR3 is CASRAPEGAVQTGELFF. Here the CDR3 DNA reads TGTGCCAGCAGAGCCCCGGAGGGAGCGGTCCAAACCGGGGAGCTGTTTTTT. This chain uses TRBV7-9 with TRBJ2-2; a weak D match, TRBD2 (6 bases). V lost 6 bases and J 5 bases, leaving 22 bases between the germline ends. The germline V gene has CDR1 SEHNR and CDR2 FQNEAQ (reference sequence). The length of the CDR3 is 17 residues.

This clonotype was observed many times. V and J are TRBV6-2 or TRBV6-3 and TRBJ2-5, with D hard to call. The CDR3 has 11 amino acids. Germline CDR1 is MNHEY and CDR2 is SVGEGT. V dropped 8 bases and J dropped 5 bases, with 9 bases sitting between them. The CDR3 DNA reads TGTGCCAGCCAAAAGGTGGAGACCCAGTACTTC. Amino acid sequence: CASQKVETQYF.

The chain uses TRBV18 and TRBJ1-1; maybe TRBD1 (6 bases). The CDR3 runs 14 residues. Germline assignment: CDR1 KGHSH and CDR2 LQKENI. The V end lost 2 bases, the J end lost 5 bases, and 12 bases lay between the germline ends. The DNA for the CDR3 is TGTGCCAGCTCACCAGGGGGGGGCACGACTGAAGCTTTCTTT. Translation gives CASSPGGGTTEAFF.

This clonotype was picked up many times. V and J are TRBV7-2 and TRBJ1-2; D is unclear. The CDR3 has 13 residues. Germline loops: CDR1 SGHTA, CDR2 FQGNSA. V was shortened by 5 bases and J by 1 base, with 8 bases between the two germline ends. CDR3 sequence: CASSLRLNYGYTF. CDR3 in DNA: TGTGCCAGCAGCCTAAGACTTAACTATGGCTACACCTTC.

The V and J genes are TRBV29-1 and TRBJ1-2, with D possibly matching TRBD1 (5 bases). The CDR3 extends over 14 amino acids. V was shortened by 6 bases and J by 0 bases, with 14 bases between the two germline ends. The germline CDR1 and CDR2 sequences are SQVTM and ANQGSEA. CDR3: CSVSPRGPNYGYTF. The CDR3 region has the DNA TGCAGCGTCAGCCCTCGGGGCCCTAACTATGGCTACACCTTC. The variable domain in full, with the rest retrieved from reference TRBV29-1 and TRBJ1-2, is SAVISQKPSRDICQRGTSLTIQCQVDSQVTMMFWYRQQPGQSLTLIATANQGSEATYESGFVIDKFPISRPNLTFSTLTVSNMSPEDSSIYLCSVSPRGPNYGYTFGSGTRLTVV.

This clonotype was detected ten times or more. The V and J genes are TRBV10-3 and TRBJ2-7, with D perhaps matching TRBD2 (5 bases). Germline loops: CDR1 ENHRY, CDR2 SYGVKD. The CDR3 totals 14 residues. V gave up 7 bases and J gave up 2 bases, with 15 bases separating them. The CDR3 loop is CAITPSGSPYEQYF. CDR3 DNA sequence: TGTGCCATCACTCCAAGCGGATCACCCTACGAGCAGTACTTC.

The chain combines TRBV4-1 with TRBJ2-1; TRBD2 aligns across 7 bases. From germline, CDR1 is MGHRA and CDR2 YSYEKL. There are 12 residues in the CDR3. V trimming: 2 bases; J trimming: 13 bases; junction bases outside the gene matches: 5. The CDR3 nucleotides are TGCGCCAGCAGCCAAAGTGGCGGGAGTCAGTTCTTC. Its protein is CASSQSGGSQFF.

This clonotype was observed at least ten times. V and J are TRBV4-1 and TRBJ1-5, with 7 bases lining up with TRBD1. This CDR3 comprises 15 residues. Germline V CDR1 and CDR2: MGHRA, YSYEKL. J lost 6 bases, V lost 1 base, and 6 bases had no gene match. DNA for the CDR3: TGCGCCAGCAGCCAAGGACAGGGCCCCAGTCAGCCCCAGCATTTT. Its protein is CASSQGQGPSQPQHF.

The rearrangement uses TRBV28 and TRBJ1-1, with D possibly matching TRBD1 (5 bases). Germline loops: CDR1 MDHEN, CDR2 SYDVKM. The CDR3 runs 16 residues. Trimming pared 5 bases from V and 1 base from J, leaving 17 bases between. The CDR3 reads CASSPPRQGGNTEAFF. The CDR3 nucleotides read TGTGCCAGCAGTCCTCCCAGGCAGGGTGGGAACACTGAAGCTTTCTTT.

This clonotype was seen a few times. The chain uses TRBV6-1 and TRBJ2-1; D ambiguous. V was trimmed by 6 bases and J by 6 bases, leaving 12 bases between them. The V gene's germline CDR1 is MNHNS and CDR2 SASEGT. The CDR3 spans 13 residues. This CDR3 is CASRTGPLNEQFF. DNA of the CDR3: TGTGCCAGCAGAACTGGACCGCTCAATGAGCAGTTCTTC.

At least ten counts were recorded for this clonotype. V usage is TRBV7-2 and J usage is TRBJ2-3; 10 bases map to TRBD1. The CDR3 covers 14 residues. The germline V gene has CDR1 SGHTA and CDR2 FQGNSA. V lost 6 bases, J lost 5 bases, and 5 bases stayed unmatched. As DNA, the CDR3 is TGTGCCAGCAGTCGACAGGGGGCAGGAGATACGCAGTATTTT. Translation: CASSRQGAGDTQYF.

This clonotype was seen at least ten times. This rearrangement joins TRBV27 to TRBJ2-3, with 11 bases that match TRBD2. Trimming removed 1 base from V and 4 bases from J; junction bases left unmatched: 10. CDR3 length equals 18 residues. The germline CDR1 and CDR2 sequences are MNHEY and SMNVEV (reference sequence). Written as DNA, the CDR3 is TGTGCCAGCAGTTTATGGCCCAGCACTAGCGGGAGCGCAGATACGCAGTATTTT. Its protein product is CASSLWPSTSGSADTQYF.

Ten or more counts support this clonotype. The rearrangement joins TRBV29-1 to TRBJ1-2; D possibly corresponds to TRBD1 (5 bases). Trimming took 5 bases from V and 3 from J, leaving 16 bases between them. Per the germline V gene, CDR1 is SQVTM and CDR2 is ANQGSEA. The CDR3 totals 14 residues. The CDR3 DNA reads TGCAGCGTTCGGCTTCGGGTCAGGGACTATGGCTACACCTTC. Translation gives CSVRLRVRDYGYTF.

The chain combines TRBV15 with TRBJ2-5; D not resolved. This CDR3 region has 13 residues. The germline V gene encodes CDR1 LNHNV and CDR2 YYDKDF (reference sequence). Deletions cut 3 bases from V and 3 bases from J, with 8 bases between. In DNA, the CDR3 is TGTGCCACCAGCAGGGATACCGAAGAGACCCAGTACTTC. Protein: CATSRDTEETQYF.

As DNA, the CDR3 is TGTGCCAGCAGTTTTTTTCCGGCAGGGACCACTGAAGCTTTCTTT. Protein product: CASSFFPAGTTEAFF. J is TRBJ1-1 and V is TRBV12-3 or TRBV12-4; D possibly corresponds to TRBD1 (5 bases). The CDR3 has 15 residues. Trimming shortened V by 3 bases and J by 4 bases, and 15 bases separated the two germline ends.

This clonotype occurred many times. The chain is built from TRBV6-1 and TRBJ1-6; D gene uncertain. Trimming cost V 8 bases and J 6 bases, with 8 bases left between them. The germline V gene has CDR1 MNHNS and CDR2 SASEGT. The CDR3 is 12 residues long. CDR3 loop: CASGRGNSPLHF. The CDR3 region has the DNA TGTGCCAGCGGCCGGGGTAATTCACCCCTCCACTTT.